Below are 15 T cell receptor beta chains sequenced from a single sample in a study of CD8+ T cells in alopecia areata. Following RNA extraction, reverse transcription yielded cDNA that acted as the sequencing template. Repertoires were generated with immunoSEQ multiplex PCR, while TCRdb's copy carries only in-frame clones and drops some. Of under 250,000 clones in the sample, about three fifths were seen once. The starting material was CD4+ T cells sorted from blood, obtained at week 0. Receptor source: a human donor with alopecia areata.

J is TRBJ2-5 and V is TRBV7-8, with a weak D call TRBD2 (5 bases). Germline CDR1 and CDR2: SGHVS and FQNEAQ. This CDR3 contains 14 residues. With 5 bases removed from V and 5 bases from J, the gap between germline ends came to 15 bases. The CDR3 coding sequence is TGTGCCAGCAGCCTACCCCTACGGAGGGAGACCCAGTACTTC. Translation gives CASSLPLRRETQYF.

This clone showed up just a few times. V and J are TRBV29-1 and TRBJ2-7; 10 nucleotides align to TRBD1. This CDR3 spans 12 amino acids. J lost 5 bases, V lost 6 bases, and 4 bases had no gene match. Looked up from germline, CDR1 is SQVTM and CDR2 is ANQGSEA. CDR3 coding DNA: TGCAGCGTGGGACAGGGGTCTAACGAGCAGTACTTC. Protein product: CSVGQGSNEQYF.

The rearrangement uses TRBV7-3 and TRBJ2-7; D possibly uses TRBD1 or TRBD2 (6 bases each). The germline CDR1 and CDR2 sequences are SGHTA and FQGTGA. This CDR3 spans 13 amino acids. Trimming shortened V by 2 bases and J by 6 bases, and 11 bases separated the two germline ends. The CDR3: CASSLSGAGEQYF. For the CDR3, the DNA is TGTGCCAGCAGCTTATCGGGGGCCGGCGAGCAGTACTTC.

This clone showed up just a few times. The chain carries TRBV30 and TRBJ2-1; TRBD1 matches at 7 bases. V lost 3 bases and J lost 4; bases outside the gene matches: 9. The CDR3 is made up of 15 amino acids. Germline V gene sequence: CDR1 GTSNPN, CDR2 SVGIG (reference sequence). In DNA form, the CDR3 reads TGTGCCTGGAGCGGAACCGGGACAGATTACAATGAGCAGTTCTTC. This sequence encodes CAWSGTGTDYNEQFF.

A few counts support this clone. V and J are TRBV29-1 and TRBJ1-3, with TRBD1 identical over 8 bases. Losses at the gene ends were 3 bases for V and 4 bases for J; bases not matched to a gene: 11. CDR3 length: 16 amino acids. CDR1 SQVTM and CDR2 ANQGSEA come from the germline V gene. The CDR3, as DNA: TGCAGCGTTGAGGCGGACAGGGATATAGGAGGAAACACCATATATTTT. Amino acid sequence: CSVEADRDIGGNTIYF. The full variable domain, completed using reference TRBV29-1 and TRBJ1-3, is SAVISQKPSRDICQRGTSLTIQCQVDSQVTMMFWYRQQPGQSLTLIATANQGSEATYESGFVIDKFPISRPNLTFSTLTVSNMSPEDSSIYLCSVEADRDIGGNTIYFGEGSWLTVV.

The genes are TRBV23-1 and TRBJ1-1; tentatively, D is TRBD1 (5 bases). TRBV23-1 has ORF status, its function being uncertain. This CDR3 spans 14 amino acids. V shed 2 bases and J shed 8 bases, with 15 bases lying between them. CDR3 nucleotides: TGCGCCAGCAGTCAACCGGACACCCTAAACGAAGCTTTCTTT. Its translation is CASSQPDTLNEAFF.

This clone has only one observation. The V call is TRBV27, the J call TRBJ1-4; 9 bases map to TRBD1. Germline loops: CDR1 MNHEY, CDR2 SMNVEV (reference sequence). Trimming cost V 8 bases and J 7 bases; bases outside gene matches: 8. The CDR3 contains 14 residues. DNA of the CDR3: TGTGCCAGCGGCCCGGGACAGGGTCGTGAAAAACTGTTTTTT. It translates to CASGPGQGREKLFF.

The V and J genes are TRBV7-9 and TRBJ2-7; D is possibly TRBD1 (5 bases). Per germline, CDR1 SEHNR and CDR2 FQNEAQ (reference sequence). This CDR3 spans 14 amino acids. Trimming shortened V by 3 bases and J by 1 base, and 10 bases separated the two germline ends. CDR3 sequence: CASSLGHPSYEQYF. CDR3 DNA sequence: TGTGCCAGCAGCTTGGGGCATCCTTCCTACGAGCAGTACTTC. Full variable domain (rest looked up from reference TRBV7-9 and TRBJ2-7): DTGVSQNPRHKITKRGQNVTFRCDPISEHNRLYWYRQTLGQGPEFLTYFQNEAQLEKSRLLSDRFSAERPKGSFSTLEIQRTEQGDSAMYLCASSLGHPSYEQYFGPGTRLTVT.

The rearrangement joins TRBV29-1 to TRBJ2-3; D call uncertain. V lost 5 bases, J lost 0 bases, and 9 bases lay in between. The CDR3 loop spans 13 amino acids. Germline assignment: CDR1 SQVTM and CDR2 ANQGSEA. This chain's CDR3 is CSVIALSTDTQYF. CDR3 DNA sequence: TGCAGCGTTATAGCCCTCAGCACAGATACGCAGTATTTT.

The chain joins TRBV29-1 to TRBJ2-1; D call uncertain. The germline V gene encodes CDR1 SQVTM and CDR2 ANQGSEA. The CDR3 is made up of 14 amino acids. V was pared by 4 bases and J by 0 bases, with 10 bases between. CDR3 in DNA: TGCAGCGTTGGTGCCCGGAGCTCCTACAATGAGCAGTTCTTC. This sequence encodes CSVGARSSYNEQFF.

This clone was counted at least ten times. The V gene is TRBV5-6, the J gene TRBJ1-1; no definite D call. This CDR3 is built from 13 residues. Deletions cut 4 bases from V and 8 bases from J, with 15 bases between. CDR1 and CDR2 (germline): SGHDT, YYEEEE. The CDR3 protein is CASSPILVTEAFF. The CDR3 bases are TGTGCCAGCAGCCCGATCTTGGTTACCGAAGCTTTCTTT.

The chain uses TRBV2 and TRBJ2-5; 9 positions agree with TRBD1. Germline-derived CDR1 and CDR2 are SNHLY and FYNNEI. The CDR3 contains 13 residues. Trimming took 8 bases from V and 4 from J; bases not matched to a gene: 5. In DNA form, the CDR3 reads TGTGCCAGCTGTACAGGGGGCTCAGAGACCCAGTACTTC. This gives the protein CASCTGGSETQYF.

J is TRBJ1-1 and V is TRBV19; weak D call: TRBD1 (6 bases). Trimming shortened V by 5 bases and J by 4 bases, and 11 bases separated the two germline ends. CDR1 LNHDA and CDR2 SQIVND come from the germline V gene (reference sequence). The CDR3 totals 13 residues. The CDR3 region is CASSLTGTTEAFF. CDR3 coding DNA: TGTGCCAGTAGTTTAACAGGGACCACTGAAGCTTTCTTT.

In this sample, this clone turned up a few times. The chain uses TRBV6-4 and TRBJ1-5, with a tentative D call TRBD1 (6 bases). CDR1 MRHNA and CDR2 SNTAGT come from the germline V gene. The CDR3 sequence is 15 residues long. V lost 6 bases to trimming and J lost 1 base, with 13 bases between them. The CDR3 nucleotides read TGTGCCAGCAGGCTACAGGGTTCAAGCAATCAGCCCCAGCATTTT. As protein: CASRLQGSSNQPQHF.

This clone came up a few times. This sequence joins TRBV7-9 and TRBJ2-1; 7 nucleotides match TRBD1. V was clipped by 5 bases and J by 6 bases; unmatched bases: 7. Per the germline V gene, CDR1 is SEHNR and CDR2 is FQNEAQ (reference sequence). This CDR3 region has 14 residues. DNA of the CDR3: TGTGCCAGCAGCCCCGACAGGGATGGCAATGAGCAGTTCTTC. Its protein is CASSPDRDGNEQFF. Combining the CDR3 with reference TRBV7-9 and TRBJ2-1 gives the whole variable domain DTGVSQNPRHKITKRGQNVTFRCDPISEHNRLYWYRQTLGQGPEFLTYFQNEAQLEKSRLLSDRFSAERPKGSFSTLEIQRTEQGDSAMYLCASSPDRDGNEQFFGPGTRLTVL.